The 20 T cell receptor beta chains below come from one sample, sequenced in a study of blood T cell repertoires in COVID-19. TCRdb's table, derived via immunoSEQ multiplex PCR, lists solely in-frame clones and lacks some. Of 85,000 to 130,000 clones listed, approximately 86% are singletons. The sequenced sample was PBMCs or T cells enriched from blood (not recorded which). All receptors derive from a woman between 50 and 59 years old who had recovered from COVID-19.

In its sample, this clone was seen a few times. Here the CDR3 reads CASSRSRENTGELFF. The CDR3 DNA reads as TGTGCCAGCAGCCGAAGCAGGGAGAACACCGGGGAGCTGTTTTTT. The chain employs TRBV5-6 and TRBJ2-2, with TRBD1 as a possible D gene (5 bases). This CDR3 is 15 amino acids long. V dropped 4 bases and J dropped 1 base, with 11 bases sitting between them. Germline CDR1 is SGHDT and CDR2 is YYEEEE.

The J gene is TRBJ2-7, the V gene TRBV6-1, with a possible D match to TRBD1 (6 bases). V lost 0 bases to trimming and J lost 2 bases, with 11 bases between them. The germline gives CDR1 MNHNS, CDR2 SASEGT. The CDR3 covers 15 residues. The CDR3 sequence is CASSEASQGPYEQYF. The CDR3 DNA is TGTGCCAGCAGTGAAGCAAGTCAGGGGCCCTACGAGCAGTACTTC.

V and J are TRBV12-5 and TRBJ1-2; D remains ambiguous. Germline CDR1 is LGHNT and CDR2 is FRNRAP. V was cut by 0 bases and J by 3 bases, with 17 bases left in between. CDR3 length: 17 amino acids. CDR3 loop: CASGLVPGYGSYYGYTF. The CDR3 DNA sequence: TGTGCTAGTGGTTTGGTACCCGGGTATGGATCTTACTATGGCTACACCTTC.

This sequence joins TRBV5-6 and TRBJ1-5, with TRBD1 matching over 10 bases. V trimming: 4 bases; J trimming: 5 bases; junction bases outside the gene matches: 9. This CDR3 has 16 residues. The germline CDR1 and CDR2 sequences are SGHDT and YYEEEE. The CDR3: CASSVGDRGNDQPQHF. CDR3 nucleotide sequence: TGTGCCAGCAGCGTAGGGGACAGGGGAAATGATCAGCCCCAGCATTTT.

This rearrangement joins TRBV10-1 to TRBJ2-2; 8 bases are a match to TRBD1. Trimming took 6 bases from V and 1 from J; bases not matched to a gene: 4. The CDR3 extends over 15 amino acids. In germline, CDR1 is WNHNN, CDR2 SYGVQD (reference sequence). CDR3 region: CASRADRENTGELFF. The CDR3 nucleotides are TGCGCCAGCAGGGCGGACAGGGAGAACACCGGGGAGCTGTTTTTT.

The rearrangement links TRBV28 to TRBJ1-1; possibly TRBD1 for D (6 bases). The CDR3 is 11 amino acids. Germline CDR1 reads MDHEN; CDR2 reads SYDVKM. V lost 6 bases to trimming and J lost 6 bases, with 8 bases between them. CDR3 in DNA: TGTGCCAGCAGGAGGGGGTCTGAAGCTTTCTTT. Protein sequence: CASRRGSEAFF.

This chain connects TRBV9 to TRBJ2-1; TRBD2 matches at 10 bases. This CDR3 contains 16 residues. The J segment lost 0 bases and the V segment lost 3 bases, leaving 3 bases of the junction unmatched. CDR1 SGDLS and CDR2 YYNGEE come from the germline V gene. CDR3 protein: CASSEASGSSYNEQFF. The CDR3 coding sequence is TGTGCCAGCAGCGAGGCTAGCGGGAGCTCCTACAATGAGCAGTTCTTC.

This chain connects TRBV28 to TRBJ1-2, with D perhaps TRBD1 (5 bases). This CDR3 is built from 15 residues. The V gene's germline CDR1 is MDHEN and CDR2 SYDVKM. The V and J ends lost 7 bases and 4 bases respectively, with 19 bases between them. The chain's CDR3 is CASTPQTVSGYGYTF. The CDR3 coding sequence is TGTGCCAGCACTCCCCAGACAGTTTCGGGCTATGGCTACACCTTC.

The CDR3 spells CASRKEGNTEAFF. CDR3 nucleotides: TGTGCCAGTAGGAAGGAGGGCAACACTGAAGCTTTCTTT. The V gene is TRBV19, the J gene TRBJ1-1; no clear D gene. In germline, CDR1 is LNHDA, CDR2 SQIVND (reference sequence). Between the trimmed V and J ends, which lost 6 bases and 2 bases, there was a span of 10 bases. The CDR3 is made up of 13 amino acids.

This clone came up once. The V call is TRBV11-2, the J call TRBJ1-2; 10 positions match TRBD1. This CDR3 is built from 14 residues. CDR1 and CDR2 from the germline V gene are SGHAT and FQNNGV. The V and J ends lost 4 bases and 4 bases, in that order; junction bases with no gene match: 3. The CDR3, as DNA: TGTGCCAGCAGCTGGACAGGGGGGTCCTATGGCTACACCTTC. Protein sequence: CASSWTGGSYGYTF.

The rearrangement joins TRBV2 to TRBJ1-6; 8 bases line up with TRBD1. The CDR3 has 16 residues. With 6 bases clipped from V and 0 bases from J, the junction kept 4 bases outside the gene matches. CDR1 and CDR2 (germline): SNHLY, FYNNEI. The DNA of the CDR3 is TGTGCCAGCAGCGACAGGGGAAGCTCCTATAATTCACCCCTCCACTTT. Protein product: CASSDRGSSYNSPLHF.

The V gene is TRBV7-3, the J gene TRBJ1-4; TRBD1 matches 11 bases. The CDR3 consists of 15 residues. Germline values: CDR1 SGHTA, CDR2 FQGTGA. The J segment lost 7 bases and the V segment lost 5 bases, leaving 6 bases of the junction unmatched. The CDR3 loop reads CASSRRDRGTEKLFF. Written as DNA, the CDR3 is TGTGCCAGCAGCCGCCGGGACAGGGGGACTGAAAAACTGTTTTTT. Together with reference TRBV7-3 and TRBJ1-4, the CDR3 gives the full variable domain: GAGVSQTPSNKVTEKGKYVELRCDPISGHTALYWYRQSLGQGPEFLIYFQGTGAADDSGLPNDRFFAVRPEGSVSTLKIQRTERGDSAVYLCASSRRDRGTEKLFFGSGTQLSVL.

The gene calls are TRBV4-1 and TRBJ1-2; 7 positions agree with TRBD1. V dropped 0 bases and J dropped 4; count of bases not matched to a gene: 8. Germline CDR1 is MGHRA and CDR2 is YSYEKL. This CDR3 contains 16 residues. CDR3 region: CASSQERQGVSYGYTF. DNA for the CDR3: TGCGCCAGCAGCCAAGAAAGACAGGGTGTTAGCTATGGCTACACCTTC.

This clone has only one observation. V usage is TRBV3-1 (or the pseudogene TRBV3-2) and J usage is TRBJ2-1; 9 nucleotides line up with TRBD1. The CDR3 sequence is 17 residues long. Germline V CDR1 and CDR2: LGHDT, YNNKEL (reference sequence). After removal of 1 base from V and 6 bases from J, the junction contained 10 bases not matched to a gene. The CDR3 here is CASSQGLGQGVVNEQFF. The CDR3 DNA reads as TGTGCCAGCAGCCAAGGGCTGGGACAGGGAGTGGTCAATGAGCAGTTCTTC.

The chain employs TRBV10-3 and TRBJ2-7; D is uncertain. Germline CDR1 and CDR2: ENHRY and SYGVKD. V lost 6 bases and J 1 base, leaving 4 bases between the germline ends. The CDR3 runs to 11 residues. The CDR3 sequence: CAIRQSYEQYF. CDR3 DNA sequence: TGTGCCATCAGGCAGTCCTACGAGCAGTACTTC.

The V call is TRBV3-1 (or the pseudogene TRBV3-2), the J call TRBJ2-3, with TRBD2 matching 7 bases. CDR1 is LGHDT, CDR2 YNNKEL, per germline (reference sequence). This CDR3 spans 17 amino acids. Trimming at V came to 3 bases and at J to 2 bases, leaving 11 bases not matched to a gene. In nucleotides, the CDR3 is TGTGCCAGCAGCCATCCTATCGTCGGGGGGAACACAGATACGCAGTATTTT. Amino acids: CASSHPIVGGNTDTQYF.

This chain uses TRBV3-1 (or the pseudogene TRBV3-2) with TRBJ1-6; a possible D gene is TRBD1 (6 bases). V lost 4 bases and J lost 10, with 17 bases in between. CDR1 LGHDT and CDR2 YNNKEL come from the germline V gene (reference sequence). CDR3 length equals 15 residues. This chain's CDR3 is CASSPGHPWESPLHF. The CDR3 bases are TGTGCCAGCAGCCCGGGACATCCATGGGAATCACCCCTCCACTTT.

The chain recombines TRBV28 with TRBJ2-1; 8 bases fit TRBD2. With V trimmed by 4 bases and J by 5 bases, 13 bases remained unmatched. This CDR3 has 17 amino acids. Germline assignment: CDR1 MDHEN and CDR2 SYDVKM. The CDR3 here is CASSSPGQAGADNEQFF. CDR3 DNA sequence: TGTGCCAGCAGTTCACCCGGTCAAGCGGGGGCCGACAATGAGCAGTTCTTC.

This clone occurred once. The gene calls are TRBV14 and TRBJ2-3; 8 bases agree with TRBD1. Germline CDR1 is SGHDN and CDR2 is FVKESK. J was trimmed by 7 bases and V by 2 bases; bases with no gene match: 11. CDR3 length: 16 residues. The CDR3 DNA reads TGTGCCAGCAGCCAATGGACGACAGGGGCGCATCATACGCAGTATTTT. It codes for CASSQWTTGAHHTQYF.

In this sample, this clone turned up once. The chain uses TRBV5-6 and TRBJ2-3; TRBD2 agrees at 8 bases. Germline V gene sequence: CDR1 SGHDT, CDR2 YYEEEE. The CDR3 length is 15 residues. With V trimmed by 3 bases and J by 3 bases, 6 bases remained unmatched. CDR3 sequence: CASSSLGGVTDTQYF. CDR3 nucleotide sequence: TGTGCCAGCAGCTCTCTCGGGGGGGTGACAGATACGCAGTATTTT.